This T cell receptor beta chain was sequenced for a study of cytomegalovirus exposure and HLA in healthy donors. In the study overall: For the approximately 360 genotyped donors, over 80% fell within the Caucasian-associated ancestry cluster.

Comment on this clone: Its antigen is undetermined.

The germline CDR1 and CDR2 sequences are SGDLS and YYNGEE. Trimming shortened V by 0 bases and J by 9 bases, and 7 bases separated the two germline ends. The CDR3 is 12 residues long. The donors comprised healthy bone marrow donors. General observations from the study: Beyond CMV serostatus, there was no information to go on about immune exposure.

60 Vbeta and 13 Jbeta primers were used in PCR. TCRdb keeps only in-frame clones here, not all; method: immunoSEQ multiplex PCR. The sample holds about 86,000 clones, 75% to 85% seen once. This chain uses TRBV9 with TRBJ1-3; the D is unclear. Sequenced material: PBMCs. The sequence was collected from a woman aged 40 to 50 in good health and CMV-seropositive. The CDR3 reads CASSVARGTIYF. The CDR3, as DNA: TGTGCCAGCAGCGTAGCGCGGGGCACCATATATTTT.